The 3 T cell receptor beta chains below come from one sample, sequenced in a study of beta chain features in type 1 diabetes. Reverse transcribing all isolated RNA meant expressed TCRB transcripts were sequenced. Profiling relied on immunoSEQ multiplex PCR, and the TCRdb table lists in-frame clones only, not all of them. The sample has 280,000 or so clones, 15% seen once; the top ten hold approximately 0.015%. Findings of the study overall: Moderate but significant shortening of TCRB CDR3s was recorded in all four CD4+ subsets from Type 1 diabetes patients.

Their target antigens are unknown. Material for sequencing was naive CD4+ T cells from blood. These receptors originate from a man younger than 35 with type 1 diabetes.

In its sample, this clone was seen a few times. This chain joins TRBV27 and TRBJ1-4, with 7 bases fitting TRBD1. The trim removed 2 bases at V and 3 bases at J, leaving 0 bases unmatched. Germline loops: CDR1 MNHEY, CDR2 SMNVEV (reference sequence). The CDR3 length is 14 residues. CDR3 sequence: CASSLQGANEKLFF. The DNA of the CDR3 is TGTGCCAGCAGTTTACAGGGGGCTAATGAAAAACTGTTTTTT.

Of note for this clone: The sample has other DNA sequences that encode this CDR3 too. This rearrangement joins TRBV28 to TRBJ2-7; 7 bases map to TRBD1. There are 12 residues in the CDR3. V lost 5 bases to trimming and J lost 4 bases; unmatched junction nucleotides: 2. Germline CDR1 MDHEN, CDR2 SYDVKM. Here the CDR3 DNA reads TGTGCCAGCAGTCAACAGGGGTACGAGCAGTACTTC. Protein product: CASSQQGYEQYF. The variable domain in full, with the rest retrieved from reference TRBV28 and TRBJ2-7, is DVKVTQSSRYLVKRTGEKVFLECVQDMDHENMFWYRQDPGLGLRLIYFSYDVKMKEKGDIPEGYSVSREKKERFSLILESASTNQTSMYLCASSQQGYEQYFGPGTRLTVT.

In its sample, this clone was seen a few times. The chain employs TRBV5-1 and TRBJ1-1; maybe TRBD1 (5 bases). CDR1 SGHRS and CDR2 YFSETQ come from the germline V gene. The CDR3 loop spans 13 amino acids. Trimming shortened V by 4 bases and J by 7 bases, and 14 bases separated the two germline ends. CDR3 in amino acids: CASSETTGGEAFF. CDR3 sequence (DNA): TGCGCCAGCAGCGAAACCACGGGGGGTGAAGCTTTCTTT.